The 23 T cell receptor beta chains given below trace back to one sample, sequenced in a study of shared clonotypes between healthy human individuals. Measured with immunoSEQ multiplex PCR; TCRdb has only the in-frame clones, and not every one. The sample has around 720,000 clones, 60% to 75% seen once. The material sequenced was memory CD4+ T cells sorted from blood. Regarding subset: CD45RA-negative fraction. Every receptor here comes from a woman between 25 and 40 years old in good health.

This chain uses TRBV5-1 with TRBJ2-7; D possibly corresponds to TRBD1 (5 bases). CDR3 size: 14 residues. Germline V gene lookup returns CDR1 SGHRS and CDR2 YFSETQ. V lost 0 bases, J lost 2 bases, and 9 bases lay in between. CDR3 region: CASSLEAGTYEQYF. The CDR3, as DNA: TGCGCCAGCAGCTTGGAGGCAGGGACCTACGAGCAGTACTTC.

The chain carries TRBV28 and TRBJ1-2, with 9 positions matching TRBD1. Germline lookup yields CDR1 MDHEN and CDR2 SYDVKM. The CDR3 spans 14 residues. V lost 5 bases to trimming and J lost 6 bases; unmatched junction nucleotides: 7. The CDR3 region is CASSLTGTGHGYTF. CDR3 DNA sequence: TGTGCCAGCAGTCTCACCGGGACAGGGCATGGCTACACCTTC.

This rearrangement joins TRBV28 to TRBJ1-1; no reliable D call. V gave up 4 bases and J gave up 10 bases, with 7 bases separating them. The CDR3 is 10 residues long. Germline V gene sequence: CDR1 MDHEN, CDR2 SYDVKM. The CDR3 DNA reads as TGTGCCAGCAGTTCCCGGAGAGCTTTCTTT. This gives the protein CASSSRRAFF.

The chain joins TRBV19 to TRBJ1-4, with a weak D call TRBD1 (5 bases). V gave up 9 bases and J gave up 4 bases, with 12 bases separating them. The CDR3 loop spans 13 amino acids. From germline, CDR1 is LNHDA and CDR2 SQIVND (reference sequence). The CDR3 region has the DNA TGTGCCAGCCAGGGACGGATTAATGAAAAACTGTTTTTT. Translating it yields CASQGRINEKLFF.

In DNA, the CDR3 is TGCGCCAGCAGTTCCGCTTCTAGCGGGGGCCTCAGGGAGCAGTTCTTC. This translates into CASSSASSGGLREQFF. The chain recombines TRBV5-1 with TRBJ2-1, with 10 bases matching TRBD2. V dropped 5 bases and J dropped 10; count of bases not matched to a gene: 15. This CDR3 is 16 amino acids long. The germline V gene encodes CDR1 SGHRS and CDR2 YFSETQ.

The V call is TRBV6-5, the J call TRBJ2-5, with a weak D call TRBD2 (6 bases). The CDR3 runs 14 residues. From germline, CDR1 is MNHEY and CDR2 SVGAGI. With 0 bases removed from V and 4 bases from J, the gap between germline ends came to 9 bases. CDR3 loop: CASSYSAGTETQYF. The CDR3 DNA reads as TGTGCCAGCAGTTACTCGGCGGGAACAGAGACCCAGTACTTC.

The V gene is TRBV19, the J gene TRBJ1-1, with TRBD1 matching 7 bases. CDR1 and CDR2 (germline): LNHDA, SQIVND (reference sequence). The CDR3 sequence is 16 residues long. Trimming at V came to 5 bases and at J to 1 base, leaving 10 bases not matched to a gene. The CDR3 loop reads CASSPRQGGRNTEAFF. CDR3 DNA: TGTGCCAGTAGTCCCCGACAGGGAGGGAGGAACACTGAAGCTTTCTTT.

This chain links TRBV7-9 with TRBJ1-1; D is perhaps TRBD1 (5 bases). The CDR3 consists of 14 residues. V was shortened by 5 bases and J by 6 bases, with 16 bases between the two germline ends. CDR1 and CDR2 from the germline V gene are SEHNR and FQNEAQ (reference sequence). As DNA, the CDR3 is TGTGCCAGCAGCCCCCCCTCGGGGCTCGCTGAAGCTTTCTTT. Its translation is CASSPPSGLAEAFF.

This clone was detected once. The gene calls are TRBV2 and TRBJ2-1; D is ambiguous. Germline lookup yields CDR1 SNHLY and CDR2 FYNNEI. Trimming took off 6 bases at V and 6 bases at J, with 9 bases between the two ends. The CDR3 has 12 amino acids. The CDR3 loop is CASRPSANEQFF. CDR3 bases: TGTGCCAGCAGACCAAGCGCCAATGAGCAGTTCTTC.

The chain joins TRBV7-8 to TRBJ1-2; weak D call: TRBD1 (6 bases). The CDR3 contains 15 residues. Germline V gene lookup returns CDR1 SGHVS and CDR2 FQNEAQ. V was pared by 5 bases and J by 1 base, with 14 bases between. The CDR3 region is CASSPAWGLNYGYTF. The CDR3 DNA follows: TGTGCCAGCAGCCCCGCGTGGGGGCTTAACTATGGCTACACCTTC.

This clone was seen once. The rearrangement uses TRBV29-1 and TRBJ2-5, with TRBD2 as a possible D gene (5 bases). Trimming removed 6 bases at V and 1 base at J, with 24 bases between. CDR1 and CDR2 from the germline V gene are SQVTM and ANQGSEA. The CDR3 loop spans 17 amino acids. Here the CDR3 reads CSVPRWIPTSGQETQYF. The CDR3 coding sequence is TGCAGCGTCCCGAGGTGGATTCCAACCAGCGGCCAAGAGACCCAGTACTTC.

The chain is built from TRBV12-5 and TRBJ2-3; D is unresolved. This CDR3 spans 13 amino acids. From germline, CDR1 is LGHNT and CDR2 FRNRAP. The V end lost 2 bases, the J end lost 2 bases, and 5 bases lay between the germline ends. The CDR3 here is CASGLPYTDTQYF. The CDR3 DNA reads as TGTGCTAGTGGTTTGCCCTACACAGATACGCAGTATTTT.

As to this clone: A read error may produce the germline difference seen at one junction end. The V gene is TRBV6-5, the J gene TRBJ1-5; D ambiguous. Germline values: CDR1 MNHEY, CDR2 SVGAGI. There are 13 residues in the CDR3. CDR3 residues: CATSPGSGQPQHF. The CDR3 DNA sequence: TGTGCCACCAGTCCGGGGAGCGGGCAGCCCCAGCATTTT.

The rearrangement joins TRBV4-1 to TRBJ2-1, with a tentative D call TRBD2 (6 bases). With 4 bases removed from V and 6 bases from J, the gap between germline ends came to 13 bases. The CDR3 is 14 amino acids. The germline gives CDR1 MGHRA, CDR2 YSYEKL. The CDR3 region is CASSPYLGGNEQFF. The CDR3 DNA sequence: TGCGCCAGCAGCCCCTACCTGGGAGGCAATGAGCAGTTCTTC.

This clone was counted a single time. The genes are TRBV2 and TRBJ1-3; D is unresolved. The V and J ends lost 4 bases and 0 bases respectively, with 7 bases between them. Germline assignment: CDR1 SNHLY and CDR2 FYNNEI. This CDR3 region has 14 residues. The CDR3 protein is CASSVGSSGNTIYF. The CDR3 DNA sequence: TGTGCCAGCAGTGTGGGAAGCTCTGGAAACACCATATATTTT.

The J gene is TRBJ1-4, the V gene TRBV15; 9 bases line up with TRBD1. The junction had 4 bases not matched to a gene; V was cut back by 3 bases and J by 2 bases. The CDR3 is made up of 16 amino acids. Germline V lookup: CDR1 LNHNV, CDR2 YYDKDF (reference sequence). The CDR3 DNA reads TGTGCCACCAGCAGGGGACAGGGTGGGACTAATGAAAAACTGTTTTTT. Its protein product is CATSRGQGGTNEKLFF.

The genes are TRBV5-1 and TRBJ1-2; the D is unclear. V was clipped by 0 bases and J by 9 bases, with 12 bases between them. The CDR3 is 13 residues long. The V gene's germline CDR1 is SGHRS and CDR2 YFSETQ. CDR3 nucleotide sequence: TGCGCCAGCAGCTTGGACACCGCCTGGAGCTACACCTTC. As protein: CASSLDTAWSYTF. Full variable domain (missing parts from reference TRBV5-1 and TRBJ1-2): KAGVTQTPRYLIKTRGQQVTLSCSPISGHRSVSWYQQTPGQGLQFLFEYFSETQRNKGNFPGRFSGRQFSNSRSEMNVSTLELGDSALYLCASSLDTAWSYTFGSGTRLTVV.

The V and J genes are TRBV9 and TRBJ1-2; TRBD1 matches 8 bases. V trimming: 0 bases; J trimming: 8 bases; junction bases outside the gene matches: 3. From germline, CDR1 is SGDLS and CDR2 YYNGEE. The CDR3 contains 13 residues. DNA of the CDR3: TGTGCCAGCAGCGTAGGTAGGGACAGGGGCTACACCTTC. It yields the protein CASSVGRDRGYTF.

The J gene is TRBJ2-1, the V gene TRBV20-1; D remains ambiguous. Trimming stripped 8 bases from V and 5 bases from J, with 10 bases between. Germline V gene sequence: CDR1 DFQATT, CDR2 SNEGSKA (reference sequence). The CDR3 length is 11 residues. For the CDR3, the DNA is TGCAGTAAATACTCGAACAATGAGCAGTTCTTC. Encoded protein: CSKYSNNEQFF.

The rearrangement joins TRBV28 to TRBJ1-5; D is unclear. Germline assignment: CDR1 MDHEN and CDR2 SYDVKM. The CDR3 has 13 amino acids. Trimming removed 6 bases at V and 0 bases at J, with 6 bases between. CDR3 protein: CASRLYSNQPQHF. CDR3 nucleotides: TGTGCCAGCAGGCTATATAGCAATCAGCCCCAGCATTTT.

The genes are TRBV19 and TRBJ1-1; the D gene is possibly TRBD1 (6 bases). This CDR3 comprises 14 residues. Germline CDR1 is LNHDA and CDR2 is SQIVND (reference sequence). The V and J ends lost 7 bases and 4 bases respectively, with 16 bases between them. The chain's CDR3 is CASTLRGSGTEAFF. DNA for the CDR3: TGTGCCAGTACCTTGAGGGGGTCGGGCACTGAAGCTTTCTTT.

This chain uses TRBV5-1 with TRBJ2-5; 13 bases line up with TRBD2. The DNA matches TRBJ2-7 better at its end, which makes the J call doubtful. The CDR3 is 16 residues long. CDR1 SGHRS and CDR2 YFSETQ come from the germline V gene. This chain's CDR3 is CASSAGLAGAPYEQYF. In DNA form, the CDR3 reads TGCGCCAGCAGCGCCGGACTAGCGGGAGCTCCCTACGAGCAGTACTTC.

The chain couples TRBV6-4 to TRBJ2-3; D ambiguous. Germline V lookup: CDR1 MRHNA, CDR2 SNTAGT. The CDR3 consists of 13 residues. Trimming stripped 7 bases from V and 1 base from J, with 9 bases between. In nucleotides, the CDR3 is TGTGCCAGCAAGGAAAGCGGCACAGATACGCAGTATTTT. Protein: CASKESGTDTQYF.